The 8 T cell receptor beta chains listed next were all sequenced from one sample in a study of tumor-infiltrating lymphocytes in primary liver carcinoma. Total RNA amounting to 500 ng was the source from which TCR beta cDNA was made with a constant-region primer. Three-round nested multiplex PCR performed with slightly modified ARM-PCR produced the TCR beta libraries. Researchers ran the first two PCR rounds for roughly 11 cycles each with TRBV1-TRBV30 forward primers and a C-beta reverse primer. A single record per CDR3 protein comes from TCRdb applying MiXCR to the multiplex PCR reads. The sample lists roughly 200,000 distinct CDR3 sequences, over 80% occurring once. Between roughly 20 and 33 mg of unsorted bulk tissue served as the source from which RNA and DNA were co-extracted. The sample taken for sequencing was tumor tissue from primary liver carcinoma. The source of these receptors is a man between 40 and 49 years old with primary liver carcinoma and hepatitis B virus infection.

On this clonotype: Mismatch with germline at one junction end may stem from a read error. The chain employs TRBV4-1 and TRBJ2-1; the match to TRBD2 covers 11 bases. Germline assignment: CDR1 MGHRA and CDR2 YSYEKL. This CDR3 is 17 amino acids long. The CDR3 sequence: CASSPRGVAGGRGEQSF. CDR3 nucleotide sequence: TGCGCTAGCAGCCCCAGAGGGGTAGCGGGAGGGCGTGGTGAGCAGTCCTTC.

This rearrangement joins TRBV19 to TRBJ1-3; D gene ambiguous. Trimming removed 11 bases from V and 0 bases from J, with 14 bases in between. The CDR3 runs 14 residues. Per the germline V gene, CDR1 is LNHDA and CDR2 is SQIVND (reference sequence). CDR3 region: CAYIDPSSGNTIYF. DNA of the CDR3: TGTGCCTACATAGACCCAAGCTCTGGAAACACCATATATTTT. Combining the CDR3 with reference TRBV19 and TRBJ1-3 gives the whole variable domain DGGITQSPKYLFRKEGQNVTLSCEQNLNHDAMYWYRQDPGQGLRLIYYSQIVNDFQKGDIAEGYSVSREKKESFPLTVTSAQKNPTAFYLCAYIDPSSGNTIYFGEGSWLTVV.

The chain combines TRBV10-3 with TRBJ2-1, with TRBD2 identical over 12 bases. Germline V gene sequence: CDR1 ENHRY, CDR2 SYGVKD. This CDR3 is built from 16 residues. The CDR3 spells CDSTQTSGRLYNEQFF. The DNA of the CDR3 is TGTGACAGCACCCAAACTAGCGGGAGGCTCTACAATGAGCAGTTCTTC.

Remarks on this clonotype: One junction end does not reproduce the germline sequence, and a read error may be involved. V gene TRBV6-2 or TRBV6-3 combines with J gene TRBJ2-1; tentative D call: TRBD2 (5 bases). The germline gives CDR1 MNHEY, CDR2 SVGEGT. The CDR3 runs to 15 residues. CDR3 region: CASSCRGNGYNEQFF. The DNA for the CDR3 is TGTGCTAGCAGTTGCCGGGGAAATGGCTACAATGAGCAGTTCTTC.

This clonotype was counted only a few times. It is likely a read error, because the conserved phenylalanine at the end of the CDR3 is missing. The limits of the CDR3 on the DNA are not certain, so only TCRdb's listed CDR3 is given. The chain joins TRBV29-1 to TRBJ1-1; the table's TRBD1 call for D was not verified on the DNA. The germline V gene encodes CDR1 SQVTM and CDR2 ANQGSEA. The CDR3 is 12 amino acids in total, end residues counted. The CDR3 loop reads CSVKGVRTEAFI.

Turning to this clonotype: The junction does not match germline at one end; this may be a read error. This chain joins TRBV11-2 and TRBJ2-3, with 11 bases matching TRBD2. CDR3 length: 19 residues. The germline CDR1 and CDR2 sequences are SGHAT and FQNNGV. The CDR3 is CANSLVRLAGGPIADTQYF. The CDR3 bases are TGTGCCAACAGCTTAGTGAGATTAGCGGGAGGGCCGATCGCAGATACGCAGTATTTT.

Note on this clonotype: A junction end diverges from the germline sequence, so it may reflect a read error. The rearrangement links TRBV11-2 to TRBJ2-7, with 11 bases that match TRBD2. In germline, CDR1 is SGHAT, CDR2 FQNNGV. There are 20 residues in the CDR3. The CDR3 DNA sequence: TGTGCCATCAGCTTGAGGGAGGGGAGGACTAGCGGGCTAAGCTCCTACGAGCAATACTTC. Translation gives CAISLREGRTSGLSSYEQYF.

This clonotype was picked up one time. V and J are TRBV12-3 or TRBV12-4 and TRBJ2-1, with TRBD1 matching over 9 bases. This CDR3 is 15 amino acids long. V dropped 7 bases and J dropped 6; count of bases not matched to a gene: 10. CDR3 nucleotide sequence: TGTGCCAGCATTTCGGGACAGGGAGATGTCAATGAGCAGTTCTTC. This encodes CASISGQGDVNEQFF.